This entry describes one TCR beta chain. Its antigen specificity is not known. Germline and junction disagree at one end, which may indicate a read error. The data were taken from a study of blood T cells in healthy people across ages (dated by TCRdb to the mid-2010s). With regard to the full study: In model experiments, template switching captured roughly one uniquely barcoded TCR beta cDNA molecule for every two T cells. The study analyzed two additional independent replicas of 1 million unique cDNA reads from the same blood draw for two donors, one aged 18 to 29 and one aged 80 or older. To avoid experimental bias, donors of different ages were randomly spread across the sequencing lanes. Four age groups were formed from the donors: young (average approximately 15 years), middle-aged (just under 40), aged (62) and long-lived (more than 75). The study measured age-related changes in TCR beta repertoire diversity using deep sequencing normalized with unique cDNA molecular identifiers.

From the cysteine through the phenylalanine, the CDR3 covers 15 amino acids. Just the 45-base CDR3 DNA is kept, in frame starting at base 1. From the germline V gene, CDR1 is SGDLS and CDR2 is YYNGEE. Study-level results and caveats: Because the CMV infection status of the donors was unknown, age-related changes in expanded clonotypes may potentially have been confounded. The long-lived group showed more naive CD4+ T cells, fewer expanded clones and increased TCR diversity than the aged group, suggesting age selection. Estimates of total diversity based on one million sequenced T cells were regarded as lower bounds and as underestimates. Conclusive comparison of naive and antigen-experienced compartments was prevented by the profiling of bulk unsorted PBMCs. Observed TCR beta diversity per million T cells fell roughly linearly with age, and a significant reduction was already apparent by age around 40. The percentage of naive T cells measured by flow cytometry correlated strongly with observed TCR beta diversity.

The roughly 39 donors, aged about 6 to 100 years, were systemically healthy Caucasian individuals from Russia. Ten milliliters of peripheral blood were collected from each donor into EDTA-treated Vacutainer tubes. PBMCs were isolated by Ficoll-Paque density-gradient centrifugation, with at least 6.5 million obtained per sample. Trizol reagent was used to extract total RNA from the PBMCs, yielding at least 5 micrograms per sample. Naive CD45RAhigh/CD27high T cell percentages were measured by flow cytometry on a PBMC aliquot from every donor. The receptor library was made with 5' RACE. This sample was sequenced with an Illumina HiSeq 2500. A second roughly 7 to 11 cycle PCR used a sample-barcoded 5' primer and a J-beta primer mix. A template-switch 5' adaptor carrying 12 random nucleotides introduced a unique molecular identifier onto each TCR beta cDNA molecule. At least 3 million CDR3-containing paired-end reads were obtained from each sample. First-strand cDNA synthesis was performed from all RNA using the Mint cDNA synthesis kit, with priming by a TRBC-specific oligonucleotide. All cDNA was treated with uracil-DNA glycosylase and then went through a first 18-cycle PCR with the universal primers M1SS and BC2_uni_R. Per the authors' processing: For normalization, 1 million high-quality reads, each with a distinct molecular identifier, were randomly selected from each sample. Instead of being binned into consensus sequences, reads that shared molecular identifiers were thrown out. MiTCR, set to a Q25 quality threshold and the strictest error-elimination algorithm, was used for CDR3 identification, clonotype clustering and error correction. A nonparametric unseen species model with Euler transformation was used to estimate lower-bound total TCR beta diversity. Using fastp at Q25 and MiXCR, TCRdb reprocessed the public reads and kept productive beta chains. Rows are unified per CDR3 protein, each entry keeping the most common DNA and genes. These V and J calls are TCRdb output, not the study's own analysis. For this sample there are a few hundred thousand distinct CDR3 sequences; approximately 47% appear just once. The ten biggest clones cover about 54% of the sample.

The TCR comes from a man aged 55 to 70 in good health. The chain joins TRBV9 to TRBJ2-6, with a tentative D call of TRBD1 or TRBD2, each matching 5 bases. The sequencing input was blood. The DNA reads as follows: TGTGCCAGCAGCCCCGGCGCGCTCGGGGCCGACGTCCTGACTTTC. Translation gives CASSPGALGADVLTF.